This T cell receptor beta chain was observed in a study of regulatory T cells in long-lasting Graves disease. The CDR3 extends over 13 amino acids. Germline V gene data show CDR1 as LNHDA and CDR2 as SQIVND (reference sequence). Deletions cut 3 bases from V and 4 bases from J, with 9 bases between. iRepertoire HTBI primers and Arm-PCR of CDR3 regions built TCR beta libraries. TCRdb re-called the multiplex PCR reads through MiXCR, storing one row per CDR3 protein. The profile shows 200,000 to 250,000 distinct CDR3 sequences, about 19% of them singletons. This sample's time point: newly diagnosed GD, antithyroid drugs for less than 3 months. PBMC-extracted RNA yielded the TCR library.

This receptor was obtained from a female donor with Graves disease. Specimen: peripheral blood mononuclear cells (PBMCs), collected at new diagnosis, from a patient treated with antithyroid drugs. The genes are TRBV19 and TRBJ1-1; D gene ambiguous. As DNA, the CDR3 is TGTGCCAGTAGTATGGCCCTTCGCACTGAAGCTTTCTTT. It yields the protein CASSMALRTEAFF.